This T cell receptor beta chain stems from a study of human T cells and chemical hapten exposure. Trimming at V came to 4 bases and at J to 3 bases, leaving 7 bases not matched to a gene. Germline CDR1 is SGHRS and CDR2 is YFSETQ. The CDR3 length is 15 residues. The study used a library that attached unique molecular identifiers to individual cDNA molecules. TCRdb reprocessed the reads via MiXCR and lists one record per CDR3 protein. The table lists about 3,500 distinct CDR3 sequences, around 52% of them singletons. General observations from the study: Expanded TCRs grouped into significantly more large CDR3 similarity clusters than controls produced.

Treatment meaning: therapeutic diphenylcyclopropenone sensitization with weekly scalp DPC. Concerning this clonotype itself: Its antigen remains unidentified.

This TCR was sampled from an adult with alopecia areata. Some clones in this sample may be carry-over from other donors' samples. This table probably holds off-target reads from a library built for another chain. The sequences come from whole blood, collected before DPC sensitization or 2, 6, or about 24 weeks after (not recorded which). V is TRBV5-1 and J is TRBJ2-1; 7 bases agree with TRBD2. The CDR3 region has the DNA TGCGCCAGCAGCGCAGGACTAGAAATCTACAATGAGCAGTTCTTC. Encoded protein: CASSAGLEIYNEQFF.